This T cell receptor beta chain appears in the sequencing data of a study of cytomegalovirus exposure and HLA in healthy donors. CDR1 and CDR2 from the germline V gene are SGHTA and FQGNSA. Trimming stripped 5 bases from V and 6 bases from J, with 20 bases between. The CDR3 loop spans 15 amino acids. PCR amplification relied on 60 Vbeta primers (plus 13 Jbeta primers). Sequenced by immunoSEQ multiplex PCR; TCRdb stores in-frame clones only, minus some. The table shows 100,000 to 150,000 clones, with roughly 70% occurring only once. The sample consisted of PBMCs. This TCR derives from a woman between 45 and 65 years old in good health and CMV-seropositive. The chain joins TRBV7-2 to TRBJ2-7, with D possibly being TRBD1 (6 bases). CDR3 protein: CASSPPGAGLGEQYF. The CDR3 bases are TGTGCCAGCAGCCCCCCAGGGGCTGGGTTGGGCGAGCAGTACTTC.